These 4 T cell receptor beta chains were sequenced from one sample in a study of early T cells in non-severe SARS-CoV-2 infection. TCRdb used MiXCR to reprocess the 5' RACE reads, holding one entry per CDR3 protein. The sample shows more than 80,000 distinct CDR3 sequences, approximately 10% of them seen only once. Sequenced input: whole blood. These receptors were obtained from an adult who was a healthcare worker with PCR-confirmed SARS-CoV-2 infection or an uninfected control (not recorded which).

In its sample, this clonotype was seen many times. The rearrangement uses TRBV7-6 and TRBJ2-1, with TRBD2 identical over 8 bases. V shed 4 bases and J 4 bases; nucleotides not matched to a gene: 9. CDR3 length: 16 residues. Germline CDR1 is SGHVS and CDR2 is FNYEAQ. The CDR3 coding sequence is TGTGCCAGCAGCTCGCTCGTCGCTAGCGGGTACAATGAGCAGTTCTTC. Its protein is CASSSLVASGYNEQFF.

This sequence joins TRBV6-1 and TRBJ2-2, with 7 bases fitting TRBD1. Germline V lookup: CDR1 MNHNS, CDR2 SASEGT. Germline trimming cut 6 bases from V and 4 bases from J; bases unmatched to any gene: 8. This CDR3 is built from 15 residues. CDR3 region: CASSSGTDLTGELFF. For the CDR3, the DNA is TGTGCCAGCAGCTCCGGGACAGACCTCACCGGGGAGCTGTTTTTT.

This clonotype has at least ten counts. The V call is TRBV20-1, the J call TRBJ2-1; TRBD2 is a possible D gene (5 bases). CDR3 size: 15 residues. The ends were cut back, 6 bases at V and 0 bases at J, with 15 bases in the middle. The germline V gene encodes CDR1 DFQATT and CDR2 SNEGSKA (reference sequence). CDR3 loop: CSALDGESSYNEQFF. The CDR3 bases are TGCAGTGCCTTAGACGGGGAAAGCTCCTACAATGAGCAGTTCTTC.

This chain connects TRBV21-1 to TRBJ2-2; the table gives TRBD1 as D, unverified against the DNA. TRBV21-1 is described as a pseudogene. This CDR3 is built from 16 residues. The CDR3 DNA sequence: TGTGCCAGCAGCAAAAAACGGGGCCCGGGCACCGGGGAGCTGTTTTTT. Its protein is CASSKKRGPGTGELFF.